This TCR beta chain was captured in a study of blood T cell repertoires in COVID-19. On the study more broadly: COVID-19 samples, acute and convalescent, were from the United States, Italy and Spain.

There are 17 residues in the CDR3. The V end lost 3 bases, the J end lost 0 bases, and 15 bases lay between the germline ends. Germline assignment: CDR1 LNHNV and CDR2 YYDKDF (reference sequence). Repertoires were generated with immunoSEQ multiplex PCR, while TCRdb's copy carries only in-frame clones and drops some. The sample includes 250,000 to 300,000 clones, about 88% of them seen just once. This sequence joins TRBV15 and TRBJ1-3, with a weak D call TRBD1 (5 bases). Sample: peripheral blood. The source is a man between 18 and 35 years old with active or convalescent COVID-19. CDR3 residues: CATSSKTRQSSGNTIYF. The CDR3 DNA reads TGTGCCACCAGCAGTAAGACAAGACAGAGCTCTGGAAACACCATATATTTT.